This T cell receptor (beta chain) was recorded in a study of control samples from healthy donors and cancer patients. The germline gives CDR1 MNHEY, CDR2 SVGEGT. V was trimmed by 4 bases and J by 3 bases, leaving 7 bases between them. The CDR3 covers 12 residues. Repertoires were generated with immunoSEQ multiplex PCR, while TCRdb's copy carries only in-frame clones and drops some. The table lists about 28,000 clones, about nine tenths of them singletons. Input material: PBMCs. This TCR was sampled from a man aged 50 to 59 with lung cancer. This chain connects TRBV6-2 or TRBV6-3 to TRBJ2-7; D tentatively fits TRBD1 or TRBD2 (5 bases each). CDR3 coding DNA: TGTGCCAGCAGTTCGGGGCACTACGAGCAGTACTTC. This codes for CASSSGHYEQYF.